This is a list of T cell receptor beta chains from one sample in a study of cytomegalovirus exposure and HLA in healthy donors. The repertoire was sequenced with immunoSEQ multiplex PCR; TCRdb's copy has only in-frame clones and lacks some. The sample has 50,000 or so clones; nearly 95% are singletons. Sequencing was carried out using PBMCs. These receptors were obtained from a woman aged 18 to 35 in good health and CMV-seropositive. CDR3s include the opening cysteine and the closing phenylalanine or tryptophan. A D gene is named only where the DNA matches it firmly. Not every row has a clone size; where given, it reads once, few, many or a size class.

>TRBV29-1|TRBJ2-1|.|TRBD2
CSVLGLAGTYNEQFF
TGCAGCGTTCTCGGACTAGCGGGAACCTACAATGAGCAGTTCTTC
>TRBV10-3|TRBJ2-2|.|TRBD2
CAISELSGTSPTGELFF
TGTGCCATCAGTGAGTTATCCGGGACTAGCCCTACCGGGGAGCTGTTTTTT
>TRBV7-6|TRBJ1-2|.|.
CASSPLTRRDGYTF
TGTGCCAGCAGCCCCCTCACTAGGCGCGATGGCTACACCTTC
>TRBV5-1|TRBJ1-1|many|.
CASNPGEANTEAFF
TGCGCCAGCAACCCGGGGGAAGCGAACACTGAAGCTTTCTTT
>TRBV7-2|TRBJ2-3|.|TRBD2
CASSLFGTRFTDTQYF
TGTGCCAGCAGCTTATTTGGGACTAGGTTCACAGATACGCAGTATTTT
>TRBV28|TRBJ2-7|.|.
CASRTFAGWNYEQYF
TGTGCCAGCCGCACCTTTGCAGGTTGGAACTACGAGCAGTACTTC
>TRBV6-5|TRBJ2-5|.|TRBD2
CASSYSSGGGQETQYF
TGTGCCAGCAGTTACTCTTCCGGGGGGGGGCAGGAGACCCAGTACTTC
>TRBV30|TRBJ2-1|once|TRBD2
CAWRLAGGNEQFF
TGTGCCTGGAGACTGGCGGGGGGCAATGAGCAGTTCTTC
>TRBV14|TRBJ2-3|once|.
CASSPSMGGWITDTQYF
TGTGCCAGCAGCCCTTCTATGGGGGGTTGGATCACAGATACGCAGTATTTT
>TRBV9|TRBJ2-2|.|.
CASSVSVSGELFF
TGTGCCAGCAGCGTATCAGTTTCCGGGGAGCTGTTTTTT
>TRBV2|TRBJ2-2|.|TRBD2
CASSHLGTSGATGELFF
TGTGCCAGCAGTCACCTAGGGACTAGCGGAGCTACCGGGGAGCTGTTTTTT
>TRBV7-3|TRBJ2-5|.|TRBD2
CASSAGRTSRLQETQYF
TGTGCCAGCAGCGCCGGGCGGACTAGCCGCCTCCAAGAGACCCAGTACTTC
>TRBV19|TRBJ1-2|.|.
CASSISSGDIVYGYTF
TGTGCCAGTAGTATTTCTTCAGGGGATATAGTCTATGGCTACACCTTC
>TRBV19|TRBJ1-5|.|.
CASSIDREGQPQHF
TGTGCCAGTAGTATAGACAGGGAGGGTCAGCCCCAGCATTTT
>TRBV7-9|TRBJ2-1|.|.
CASSTRTGQGGNEQFF
TGTGCCAGCAGCACCCGGACCGGGCAGGGGGGAAATGAGCAGTTCTTC
>TRBV19|TRBJ2-1|.|TRBD1
CASSRDRGAVFF
TGTGCCAGTAGTCGTGACAGGGGGGCCGTGTTCTTC
>TRBV21-1|TRBJ1-5|once|.
CASSAPGTENQPQHF
TGTGCCAGCAGCGCTCCCGGGACAGAAAATCAGCCCCAGCATTTT
>TRBV27|TRBJ2-7|.|.
CASSHGTRSSYEQYF
TGTGCCAGCAGCCACGGGACAAGGAGCTCCTACGAGCAGTACTTC
>TRBV28|TRBJ2-3|.|.
CASSSLVERSLDTQYF
TGTGCCAGCAGTTCACTAGTCGAAAGGAGTCTAGATACGCAGTATTTT
>TRBV15|TRBJ2-1|.|TRBD2
CATSRDSGRPNEQFF
TGTGCCACCAGCAGAGATAGCGGGAGGCCCAATGAGCAGTTCTTC
>TRBV14|TRBJ2-7|.|.
CASSQDRVVVEQYF
TGTGCCAGCAGCCAAGATCGAGTTGTGGTCGAGCAGTACTTC
>TRBV6-6|TRBJ1-1|.|.
CASSYSVSRNTEAFF
TGTGCCAGCAGTTACTCGGTCAGTCGGAACACTGAAGCTTTCTTT
>TRBV5-1|TRBJ2-7|.|TRBD1
CASSLGLQGAGYEQYF
TGCGCCAGCAGCTTGGGGCTACAGGGGGCTGGATACGAGCAGTACTTC
>TRBV7-7|TRBJ2-1|.|.
CASSFLGQGPPHGNEQFF
TGTGCTAGCAGCTTTTTGGGTCAGGGGCCCCCCCATGGCAATGAGCAGTTCTTC
>TRBV6-5|TRBJ1-2|.|TRBD1
CASSSRDRDGYTF
TGTGCCAGCAGTAGCCGGGACAGGGATGGCTACACCTTC
>TRBV6-1|TRBJ2-1|few|.
CASTDTENTEQFF
TGTGCCAGCACCGACACAGAGAATACTGAGCAGTTCTTC
>TRBV6-6|TRBJ1-4|.|.
CASSYHRSEKLFF
TGTGCCAGCAGTTACCACAGATCTGAAAAACTGTTTTTT
>TRBV29-1|TRBJ2-5|.|.
CSAQGPRRGETQYF
TGCAGCGCCCAAGGCCCCAGGAGGGGAGAGACCCAGTACTTC
>TRBV27|TRBJ2-3|.|TRBD2
CASLTSGRAIDTQYF
TGTGCCAGCCTAACTAGCGGGAGGGCCATAGATACGCAGTATTTT
>TRBV6-1|TRBJ2-7|.|.
CASSEGQNSYEQYF
TGTGCCAGCAGTGAAGGACAGAACTCCTACGAGCAGTACTTC
>TRBV2|TRBJ2-3|.|.
CASSEILGALTDTQYF
TGTGCCAGCAGTGAAATTTTGGGGGCGCTTACAGATACGCAGTATTTT
>TRBV27|TRBJ1-1|.|TRBD1
CASSLGQGMGSSTEAFF
TGTGCCAGCAGTTTAGGACAGGGGATGGGGTCGAGCACTGAAGCTTTCTTT
>TRBV2|TRBJ2-3|few|TRBD2
CASLGRTSTWSTDTQYF
TGTGCCAGCCTAGGGAGGACTAGCACATGGAGCACAGATACGCAGTATTTT
>TRBV6-1|TRBJ1-5|.|.
CASSEGQSNQPQHF
TGTGCCAGCAGTGAAGGACAGAGCAATCAGCCCCAGCATTTT
>TRBV27|TRBJ2-1|.|TRBD2
CASTLFSSGVRSYNEQFF
TGTGCCAGCACCCTTTTTTCTAGCGGGGTGAGGTCCTACAATGAGCAGTTCTTC
>TRBV30|TRBJ2-3|.|.
CAWSSGTGTDTQYF
TGTGCCTGGAGCTCAGGGACTGGCACAGATACGCAGTATTTT
>TRBV6-4|TRBJ2-1|.|.
CASSDWVPGAEQFF
TGTGCCAGCAGTGACTGGGTCCCGGGAGCAGAGCAGTTCTTC
>TRBV11-3|TRBJ2-1|.|TRBD2
CASSFGSGSNEQFF
TGTGCCAGCAGCTTCGGGAGCGGGAGTAATGAGCAGTTCTTC
>TRBV5-8|TRBJ2-1|once|TRBD1
CASSSGGGTSLYNEQFF
TGTGCCAGCAGCTCAGGGGGCGGCACAAGCTTGTACAATGAGCAGTTCTTC
>TRBV5-1|TRBJ2-1|.|TRBD2
CASSLEAGGNEQFF
TGCGCCAGCAGCTTGGAAGCGGGAGGAAATGAGCAGTTCTTC